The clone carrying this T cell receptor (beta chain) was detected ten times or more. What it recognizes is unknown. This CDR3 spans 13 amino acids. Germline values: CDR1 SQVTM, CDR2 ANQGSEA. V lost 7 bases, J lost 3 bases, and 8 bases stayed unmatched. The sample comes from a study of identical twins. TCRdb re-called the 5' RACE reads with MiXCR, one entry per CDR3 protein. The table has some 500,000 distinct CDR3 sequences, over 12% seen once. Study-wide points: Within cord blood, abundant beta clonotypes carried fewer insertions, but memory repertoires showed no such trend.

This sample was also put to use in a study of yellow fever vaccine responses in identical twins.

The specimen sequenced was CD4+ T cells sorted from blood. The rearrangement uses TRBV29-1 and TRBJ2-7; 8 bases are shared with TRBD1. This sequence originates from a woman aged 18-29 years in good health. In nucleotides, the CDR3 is TGCAGCGCCCGACAGGGGCCCCTCTACGAGCAGTACTTC. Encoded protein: CSARQGPLYEQYF.